What follows are 3 T cell receptor beta chains derived from one specimen sequenced in a study of cytomegalovirus exposure and HLA in healthy donors. Primers for the PCR totalled 60 Vbeta and 13 Jbeta. Generated by immunoSEQ multiplex PCR, the TCRdb table keeps only in-frame clones and is missing some. The sample holds around 200,000 clones, approximately 84% seen once. The sample was PBMCs. All receptors come from a man aged 50 or older in good health and CMV-seronegative.

The chain combines TRBV7-2 with TRBJ1-4; 7 nucleotides line up with TRBD1. Trimming cost V 4 bases and J 8 bases; bases outside gene matches: 10. The germline V gene has CDR1 SGHTA and CDR2 FQGNSA. The CDR3 has 15 residues. In DNA, the CDR3 is TGTGCCAGCAGCTCGGACGGGACAGTAGGCGAAAAACTGTTTTTT. This gives the protein CASSSDGTVGEKLFF.

This clone was seen more than once but under ten times. This chain connects TRBV18 to TRBJ1-2, with 8 bases aligning to TRBD1. Looked up from germline, CDR1 is KGHSH and CDR2 is LQKENI. The CDR3 has 15 residues. The V gene end was trimmed by 2 bases and the J gene end by 4 bases; junction bases not matched to a gene: 6. This CDR3 reads CASSPGRGQGYGYTF. The CDR3 DNA reads TGTGCCAGCTCACCAGGCAGGGGGCAGGGCTATGGCTACACCTTC.

The rearrangement joins TRBV7-2 to TRBJ1-5; no reliable D call. Germline V gene data show CDR1 as SGHTA and CDR2 as FQGNSA. V lost 7 bases and J lost 7, with 11 bases in between. The length of the CDR3 is 12 residues. Here the CDR3 DNA reads TGTGCCAGCACGGGAGGGCTACAGCCCCAGCATTTT. Translation gives CASTGGLQPQHF.